This paragraph covers one T cell receptor (beta chain) sequence. This sample was included in a study of control samples from healthy donors and cancer patients. V dropped 0 bases and J dropped 8 bases, with 7 bases sitting between them. Germline lookup yields CDR1 MGHRA and CDR2 YSYEKL. This CDR3 region has 13 residues. Profiled with immunoSEQ multiplex PCR; TCRdb holds only in-frame clones, not every one. The table records about 180,000 clones, 94% of them present only once. The sample comprised blood. The sequence was collected from a woman aged 18-35 years in good health. The rearrangement joins TRBV4-1 to TRBJ2-2, with D unclear. CDR3 nucleotide sequence: TGCGCCAGCAGCCAAGATTTACCTGGGGAGCTGTTTTTT. Amino acid sequence: CASSQDLPGELFF.